This T cell receptor beta chain comes out of a study of blood T cell repertoires in COVID-19. Study overall: Some COVID-19 samples were acute and others convalescent; all came from the United States, Italy and Spain. The analysed material was cDNA or gDNA that came from T cells, B-cell-depleted T cells, or PBMCs.

This CDR3 comprises 14 residues. Germline lookup yields CDR1 SGHKS and CDR2 YYEKEE (reference sequence). The J segment lost 6 bases and the V segment lost 4 bases, leaving 6 bases of the junction unmatched. This clone was observed once. As originally analysed: Using reference gene primer amplification, nucleated cell counts were estimated. Only in-frame clones appear in the TCRdb table, and some are missing; sequencing was by immunoSEQ multiplex PCR. The V and J calls and clone size were taken over from that table, and D and trimming were inferred from the DNA. The sample includes about 58,000 clones, approximately 86% of them seen just once.

V and J are TRBV5-5 and TRBJ1-5, with 8 bases identical to TRBD1. The clonotype was recovered from a woman between 65 and 79 years old with active COVID-19. What was sequenced was peripheral blood. CDR3 sequence reads: CASSAQGAGQPQHF. The CDR3 DNA reads TGTGCCAGCAGCGCCCAGGGGGCTGGTCAGCCCCAGCATTTT.